This T cell receptor (beta chain) originates from a study of neurological immune-mediated disorders. Study-wide results and caveats: HTLV-1-associated myelopathy had the most TCR clonal expansion, while multiple sclerosis had the least, a level that fell below healthy controls. Because no CDR3 amino acid sequences were shared across subjects by expanded clones, private repertoires were suggested in all groups.

Ten or more counts support this clonotype. As yet, its antigen is unknown. TCRdb itself ran the 5' RACE reads through MiXCR, one entry per CDR3 protein. The sample lists about 30,000 distinct CDR3 sequences, 9% to 14% seen once, with about 5.3% in the top ten. The unsorted libraries were produced from 2 million PBMCs held at -80 C. Germline lookup yields CDR1 SGDLS and CDR2 YYNGEE. The CDR3 runs 14 residues. The ends were cut back, 1 base at V and 0 bases at J, with 2 bases in the middle. The sequence derives from a woman in her sixties in good health. Sequencing was done on a sample of PBMCs. The chain employs TRBV9 and TRBJ2-6; D remains ambiguous. The CDR3 reads CASSVISGANVLTF. The CDR3, as DNA: TGTGCCAGCAGCGTAATCTCTGGGGCCAACGTCCTGACTTTC.